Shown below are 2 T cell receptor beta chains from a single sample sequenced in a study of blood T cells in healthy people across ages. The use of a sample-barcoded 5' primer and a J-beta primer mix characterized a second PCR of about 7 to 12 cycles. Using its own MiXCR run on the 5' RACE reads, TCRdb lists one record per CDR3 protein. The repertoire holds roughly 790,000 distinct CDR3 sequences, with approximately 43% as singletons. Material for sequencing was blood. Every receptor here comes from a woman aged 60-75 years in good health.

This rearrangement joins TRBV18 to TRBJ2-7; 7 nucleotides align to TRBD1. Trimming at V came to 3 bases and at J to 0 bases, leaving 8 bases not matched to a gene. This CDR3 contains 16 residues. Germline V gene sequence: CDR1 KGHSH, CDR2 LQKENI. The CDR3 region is CASSPNRGSGSYEQYF. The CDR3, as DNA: TGTGCCAGCTCACCCAACAGGGGAAGCGGCTCCTACGAGCAGTACTTC.

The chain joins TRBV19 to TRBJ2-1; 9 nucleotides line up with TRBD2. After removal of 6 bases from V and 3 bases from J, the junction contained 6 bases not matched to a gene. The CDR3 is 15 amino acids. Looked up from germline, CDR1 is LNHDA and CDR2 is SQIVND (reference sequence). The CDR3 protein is CASRGSSGIYNEQFF. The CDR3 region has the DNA TGTGCCAGTAGGGGTTCTAGCGGGATCTACAATGAGCAGTTCTTC.